The entry below gives a single TCR beta chain sequence along with its context. Its antigen is unknown. PCR primers comprised 60 Vbeta and 13 Jbeta primers. The protocol was immunoSEQ multiplex PCR, while the TCRdb copy is restricted to in-frame clones and leaves out a portion. The data show approximately 150,000 clones, around 90% seen once. Germline lookup yields CDR1 SGHNT and CDR2 YENEEA. Trimming removed 5 bases from V and 6 bases from J, with 8 bases in between. This CDR3 is 11 amino acids long. This entry is derived from a study of cytomegalovirus exposure and HLA in healthy donors. Regarding the study as a whole: Cytomegalovirus-associated TCR beta chains were listed, numbering 150 to 200. Trimming of TCR beta V- and J-genes showed a link, identified in a later analysis, to a missense DCLRE1C variant.

The chain couples TRBV11-3 to TRBJ2-7, with D possibly being TRBD2 (6 bases). Sequenced sample: PBMCs. The sequence derives from a woman in her forties in good health and CMV-seronegative. In nucleotides, the CDR3 is TGTGCCAGCAGCGGGGGGTTCGAGCAGTACTTC. As protein: CASSGGFEQYF.